The clone carrying this T cell receptor (beta chain) was counted a single time. Among a few donor pairs, the unstimulated naive, memory, effector memory and TEMRA subsets underwent sequencing. This sample is drawn from a study of siplizumab effects on memory and regulatory T cells. The protocol was immunoSEQ multiplex PCR, while the TCRdb copy is restricted to in-frame clones and leaves out a portion. The table lists 50,000 to 60,000 clones, roughly 87% of them singletons. The TCR comes from a human donor in good health. The sample taken for sequencing was naive CD8+ T cells sorted from blood.

Here the CDR3 DNA reads TGTGCCAGTAGTGGGCGGACAGGGGGCAACACCGGGGAGCTGTTTTTT. Translating it yields CASSGRTGGNTGELFF. This chain connects TRBV19 to TRBJ2-2; 11 bases line up with TRBD1. V lost 5 bases to trimming and J lost 2 bases; unmatched junction nucleotides: 4. The CDR3 length is 16 residues. Germline V gene sequence: CDR1 LNHDA, CDR2 SQIVND (reference sequence).